Listed here is a single TCR beta chain. There are 17 residues in the CDR3. From germline, CDR1 is SQVTM and CDR2 ANQGSEA. The ends lost 6 bases at V and 4 bases at J; junction bases unmatched: 16. Per the original data handling: Amplifying reference gene primers gave estimates of nucleated cell counts. Assay used: immunoSEQ multiplex PCR; TCRdb lists only in-frame clones, some missing. That table furnishes V, J and clone size, whereas the DNA furnished D and trimming. The profile shows roughly 150,000 clones, 84% of them singletons. Clinical histories supplied by participants themselves formed the basis of cohort assignment. Recovered status in Cohort 3 required two negative PCRs, clearance, or symptom resolution. The data stem from a study of blood T cell repertoires in COVID-19. On the study more broadly: Researchers got acute and convalescent COVID-19 samples from the United States, Italy and Spain.

This chain joins TRBV29-1 and TRBJ1-2, with 11 bases lining up with TRBD1. Sequenced sample: PBMCs or T cells enriched from blood (not recorded which). The TCR comes from a middle-aged man who had recovered from COVID-19. The CDR3 region has the DNA TGCAGCGTCCCTCGGGGGGGGACAGGGGGTGCTGGCTATGGCTACACCTTC. Translating gives CSVPRGGTGGAGYGYTF. Looking up the rest from reference TRBV29-1 and TRBJ1-2 gives the full variable domain: SAVISQKPSRDICQRGTSLTIQCQVDSQVTMMFWYRQQPGQSLTLIATANQGSEATYESGFVIDKFPISRPNLTFSTLTVSNMSPEDSSIYLCSVPRGGTGGAGYGYTFGSGTRLTVV.